A single sample is the source of the 18 T cell receptor beta chains below, sequenced in a study of blood T cell repertoires in COVID-19. TCRdb keeps only in-frame clones here, not all; method: immunoSEQ multiplex PCR. The data hold roughly 290,000 clones, with 70% to 90% observed a single time. Input material: PBMCs or T cells enriched from blood (not recorded which). All receptors derive from a woman aged 25 to 39 who had recovered from COVID-19.

The chain employs TRBV4-1 and TRBJ1-4, with TRBD1 matching over 7 bases. V dropped 0 bases and J dropped 8; count of bases not matched to a gene: 6. Germline V gives CDR1 MGHRA, CDR2 YSYEKL. The CDR3 sequence is 15 residues long. This CDR3 is CASSQEDRFGEKLFF. For the CDR3, the DNA is TGCGCCAGCAGCCAAGAGGACAGGTTTGGAGAAAAACTGTTTTTT.

The CDR3 is CASSFFSMGQGGNEQFF. The CDR3 DNA reads as TGCGCCAGCAGCTTTTTCTCGATGGGACAGGGGGGGAATGAGCAGTTCTTC. J is TRBJ2-1 and V is TRBV5-1; 11 bases match TRBD1. The CDR3 totals 17 residues. V lost 2 bases and J lost 7; bases outside the gene matches: 11. Per germline, CDR1 SGHRS and CDR2 YFSETQ.

This clone came up once. The V gene is TRBV6-5, the J gene TRBJ1-1, with no clear D. V dropped 6 bases and J dropped 7 bases, with 9 bases sitting between them. The germline V gene encodes CDR1 MNHEY and CDR2 SVGAGI. The CDR3 has 11 amino acids. CDR3 in amino acids: CASRAADEAFF. The CDR3 bases are TGTGCCAGCAGGGCTGCGGATGAAGCTTTCTTT.

The rearrangement links TRBV24-1 to TRBJ1-2; D may be TRBD1 (5 bases). The CDR3 runs 14 residues. Per germline, CDR1 KGHDR and CDR2 SFDVKD. V shed 4 bases and J shed 5 bases, with 13 bases lying between them. The CDR3 is CATSETTALYGYTF. CDR3 in DNA: TGTGCCACCAGTGAAACGACAGCCTTATATGGCTACACCTTC.

The CDR3: CASSSKGDSREQFF. For the CDR3, the DNA is TGTGCCAGCAGCTCAAAAGGGGACAGTCGGGAGCAGTTCTTC. V usage is TRBV7-9 and J usage is TRBJ2-1, with 7 bases that match TRBD1. Losses at the gene ends were 4 bases for V and 10 bases for J; bases not matched to a gene: 10. The germline V gene encodes CDR1 SEHNR and CDR2 FQNEAQ (reference sequence). This CDR3 contains 14 residues. Full variable domain (missing parts from reference TRBV7-9 and TRBJ2-1): DTGVSQNPRHKITKRGQNVTFRCDPISEHNRLYWYRQTLGQGPEFLTYFQNEAQLEKSRLLSDRFSAERPKGSFSTLEIQRTEQGDSAMYLCASSSKGDSREQFFGPGTRLTVL.

This chain connects TRBV13 to TRBJ2-3; no reliable D call. Trimming removed 2 bases from V and 2 bases from J, with 8 bases in between. Looked up from germline, CDR1 is PRHDT and CDR2 is FYEKMQ (reference sequence). The CDR3 consists of 14 residues. The CDR3 is CASSLWRHTDTQYF. The CDR3 nucleotides are TGTGCCAGCAGCTTATGGCGGCACACAGATACGCAGTATTTT.

The chain employs TRBV28 and TRBJ1-4; no reliable D call. Per germline, CDR1 MDHEN and CDR2 SYDVKM. The CDR3 has 13 amino acids. V was pared by 4 bases and J by 4 bases, with 7 bases between. The CDR3: CASSSVNNEKLFF. The CDR3 DNA reads TGTGCCAGCAGTTCAGTGAATAATGAAAAACTGTTTTTT.

The V gene is TRBV24-1, the J gene TRBJ2-3; D is perhaps TRBD2 (6 bases). The CDR3 consists of 16 residues. Germline V gene sequence: CDR1 KGHDR, CDR2 SFDVKD. The germline V and J ends were trimmed by 3 bases and 2 bases, with 14 bases remaining between them. CDR3 sequence: CATSDQASAYTDTQYF. DNA of the CDR3: TGTGCCACCAGTGATCAAGCTAGCGCCTACACAGATACGCAGTATTTT.

The chain uses TRBV30 and TRBJ2-5; the match to TRBD1 covers 9 bases. Germline loops: CDR1 GTSNPN, CDR2 SVGIG (reference sequence). The CDR3 extends over 12 amino acids. V shed 8 bases, J shed 4 bases, and the junction held 5 bases outside the gene matches. CDR3 nucleotides: TGTGCCGGGGGACAGGGAGGAGAGACCCAGTACTTC. This encodes CAGGQGGETQYF.

The rearrangement links TRBV11-3 to TRBJ2-5; D ambiguous. Between the trimmed V and J ends, which lost 5 bases and 4 bases, there was a span of 11 bases. CDR1 and CDR2 (germline): SGHNT, YENEEA. The length of the CDR3 is 13 residues. The CDR3: CASSKAWRETQYF. The CDR3 DNA is TGTGCCAGCAGCAAAGCGTGGAGAGAGACCCAGTACTTC.

This clone was detected once. This chain connects TRBV11-3 to TRBJ2-5, with TRBD1 as a possible D gene (6 bases). Germline CDR1 SGHNT, CDR2 YENEEA. Trimming took off 6 bases at V and 2 bases at J, with 16 bases between the two ends. This CDR3 region has 15 residues. The CDR3 spells CASSSRGSEQETQYF. CDR3 in DNA: TGTGCCAGCAGTTCTAGGGGGTCCGAACAAGAGACCCAGTACTTC.

This rearrangement joins TRBV28 to TRBJ2-7; D is possibly TRBD1 (6 bases). Trimming stripped 2 bases from V and 2 bases from J, with 10 bases between. This CDR3 comprises 14 residues. Per germline, CDR1 MDHEN and CDR2 SYDVKM. CDR3 sequence: CASSLSTGPYEQYF. The CDR3 DNA is TGTGCCAGCAGTTTAAGTACAGGGCCCTACGAGCAGTACTTC.

The table lists this clone with a few counts. The CDR3 spells CASSLAGRATDTQYF. CDR3 sequence (DNA): TGCGCCAGCAGCTTGGCCGGGAGGGCCACAGATACGCAGTATTTT. V usage is TRBV5-1 and J usage is TRBJ2-3, with 8 bases identical to TRBD2. V was clipped by 0 bases and J by 2 bases; unmatched bases: 2. CDR1 is SGHRS and CDR2 is YFSETQ in the germline V gene. CDR3 length: 15 amino acids. The full variable domain, completed using reference TRBV5-1 and TRBJ2-3, is KAGVTQTPRYLIKTRGQQVTLSCSPISGHRSVSWYQQTPGQGLQFLFEYFSETQRNKGNFPGRFSGRQFSNSRSEMNVSTLELGDSALYLCASSLAGRATDTQYFGPGTRLTVL.

V gene TRBV5-4 combines with J gene TRBJ2-3, with TRBD2 matching 7 bases. Germline lookup yields CDR1 SGHNT and CDR2 YYREEE (reference sequence). This CDR3 region has 14 residues. J was trimmed by 3 bases and V by 1 base; bases with no gene match: 2. The CDR3 sequence is CASSLYGGTDTQYF. Here the CDR3 DNA reads TGTGCCAGCAGCTTGTACGGGGGGACAGATACGCAGTATTTT.

The V gene is TRBV28, the J gene TRBJ2-1; D not resolved. V lost 10 bases to trimming and J lost 4 bases, with 8 bases between them. Germline CDR1 and CDR2: MDHEN and SYDVKM. The length of the CDR3 is 11 residues. CDR3 in DNA: TGTGCCACCCTATTTTACAATGAGCAGTTCTTC. It codes for CATLFYNEQFF.

The chain joins TRBV15 to TRBJ2-1, with 7 bases that match TRBD2. The V and J ends lost 0 bases and 7 bases, in that order; junction bases with no gene match: 9. The CDR3 has 16 residues. The germline CDR1 and CDR2 sequences are LNHNV and YYDKDF (reference sequence). CDR3 region: CATSRDVRGERNEQFF. The CDR3 nucleotides read TGTGCCACCAGCAGAGACGTTCGGGGGGAGAGGAATGAGCAGTTCTTC.

For the CDR3, the DNA is TGTGCCAGCAGCTCCCGGACAGGGAACACCGGGGAGCTGTTTTTT. As protein: CASSSRTGNTGELFF. The rearrangement joins TRBV7-6 to TRBJ2-2; 7 bases align to TRBD1. Germline V gene sequence: CDR1 SGHVS, CDR2 FNYEAQ. V was clipped by 4 bases and J by 1 base; unmatched bases: 3. This CDR3 comprises 15 residues. The full variable domain, rest sourced from reference TRBV7-6 and TRBJ2-2, is GAGVSQSPRYKVTKRGQDVALRCDPISGHVSLYWYRQALGQGPEFLTYFNYEAQQDKSGLPNDRFSAERPEGSISTLTIQRTEQRDSAMYRCASSSRTGNTGELFFGEGSRLTVL.

J is TRBJ1-4 and V is TRBV28; D may be TRBD1 (5 bases). CDR1 MDHEN and CDR2 SYDVKM come from the germline V gene. The V gene lost 4 bases and the J gene lost 0 bases, with 15 bases spanning the gap. The CDR3 has 17 residues. CDR3: CASSSGGYSPTNEKLFF. CDR3 nucleotides: TGTGCCAGCAGTTCGGGGGGGTATAGTCCAACTAATGAAAAACTGTTTTTT.